The 2 T cell receptor beta chains given below trace back to one sample, sequenced in a study of cytomegalovirus exposure and HLA in healthy donors. Sequencing used immunoSEQ multiplex PCR; TCRdb keeps in-frame clones, though not all of them. This sample yields about 350,000 clones, of which 87% are seen a single time; approximately 1.2% belongs to the top ten. Input material: PBMCs. These TCRs come from a woman between 25 and 40 years old in good health and CMV-seropositive.

The genes are TRBV28 and TRBJ2-2; weak D call: TRBD2 (6 bases). The CDR3 has 15 amino acids. V gave up 6 bases and J gave up 1 base, with 12 bases separating them. Germline lookup yields CDR1 MDHEN and CDR2 SYDVKM. CDR3 amino acids: CASSEISGNTGELFF. CDR3 nucleotides: TGTGCCAGCAGCGAGATTAGCGGGAACACCGGGGAGCTGTTTTTT.

The chain employs TRBV19 and TRBJ2-5; 8 bases line up with TRBD2. Germline V gives CDR1 LNHDA, CDR2 SQIVND (reference sequence). The CDR3 extends over 13 amino acids. V was pared by 3 bases and J by 4 bases, with 1 base of the junction left unmatched. This chain's CDR3 is CASSMAGGETQYF. In DNA, the CDR3 is TGTGCCAGTAGTATGGCGGGGGGAGAGACCCAGTACTTC. Supplemented by reference TRBV19 and TRBJ2-5, the full variable domain reads DGGITQSPKYLFRKEGQNVTLSCEQNLNHDAMYWYRQDPGQGLRLIYYSQIVNDFQKGDIAEGYSVSREKKESFPLTVTSAQKNPTAFYLCASSMAGGETQYFGPGTRLLVL.